These T cell receptor beta chains were read from a single sample in a study of cytomegalovirus exposure and HLA in healthy donors. Some clones are missing from TCRdb's copy, which holds only in-frame ones; the method was immunoSEQ multiplex PCR. The sample consists of about 140,000 clones, about three quarters of them appearing once. Sequenced input: PBMCs. These receptors were taken from a male donor in good health and CMV-seronegative. Each CDR3 is given with its conserved first and last residue. Fields, in order: J gene, V gene, clone size, D gene, CDR3 protein, CDR3 DNA. D genes are given only for firm matches. Rows may omit the clone size; those that give it use once, few, many or a size class.

J gene: TRBJ1-2; V gene: TRBV19; clone size: few; D gene: .; CDR3 protein: CASSRTGANYGYTF; CDR3 DNA: TGTGCCAGTAGTCGGACGGGAGCTAACTATGGCTACACCTTC
J gene: TRBJ2-7; V gene: TRBV6-5; clone size: .; D gene: .; CDR3 protein: CASSPGGGHSYEQYF; CDR3 DNA: TGTGCCAGCAGTCCTGGGGGGGGACACTCCTACGAGCAGTACTTC
J gene: TRBJ2-7; V gene: TRBV12-5; clone size: .; D gene: .; CDR3 protein: CASGLSGIPPYEQYF; CDR3 DNA: TGTGCTAGTGGTCTCTCAGGGATCCCCCCCTACGAGCAGTACTTC
J gene: TRBJ2-6; V gene: TRBV7-2; clone size: .; D gene: .; CDR3 protein: CASSLGGHSGANVLTF; CDR3 DNA: TGTGCCAGCAGCTTAGGGGGGCACTCTGGGGCCAACGTCCTGACTTTC
J gene: TRBJ2-5; V gene: TRBV4-1; clone size: .; D gene: .; CDR3 protein: CASSQAGSKETQYF; CDR3 DNA: TGCGCCAGCAGCCAAGCGGGGTCAAAAGAGACCCAGTACTTC
J gene: TRBJ2-1; V gene: TRBV7-3; clone size: .; D gene: .; CDR3 protein: CASSFYRDTEQFF; CDR3 DNA: TGTGCCAGCAGCTTCTACCGGGACACGGAGCAGTTCTTC
J gene: TRBJ1-2; V gene: TRBV7-2; clone size: .; D gene: .; CDR3 protein: CASSFPGGYTF; CDR3 DNA: TGTGCCAGCAGCTTCCCGGGGGGCTACACCTTC
J gene: TRBJ2-1; V gene: TRBV11-2; clone size: .; D gene: TRBD1; CDR3 protein: CASSWDRPTSSYNEQFF; CDR3 DNA: TGTGCCAGCAGCTGGGACAGACCAACGAGCTCCTACAATGAGCAGTTCTTC
J gene: TRBJ1-2; V gene: TRBV5-8; clone size: .; D gene: .; CDR3 protein: CASSLDRVGGSYGYTF; CDR3 DNA: TGTGCCAGCAGCTTGGACCGGGTAGGGGGTTCCTATGGCTACACCTTC
J gene: TRBJ2-5; V gene: TRBV2; clone size: .; D gene: .; CDR3 protein: CASNVRVQETQYF; CDR3 DNA: TGTGCCAGCAACGTCAGGGTTCAAGAGACCCAGTACTTC
J gene: TRBJ1-1; V gene: TRBV6-1; clone size: few; D gene: .; CDR3 protein: CASSGDGGVAEAFF; CDR3 DNA: TGTGCCAGCAGTGGGGACGGGGGAGTGGCTGAAGCTTTCTTT
J gene: TRBJ1-1; V gene: TRBV6-6; clone size: .; D gene: .; CDR3 protein: CASSYSLGVTEAFF; CDR3 DNA: TGTGCCAGCAGTTACTCGCTCGGGGTTACTGAAGCTTTCTTT
J gene: TRBJ2-7; V gene: TRBV5-1; clone size: .; D gene: .; CDR3 protein: CASSARLAYEQYF; CDR3 DNA: TGCGCCAGCAGCGCTAGACTAGCCTACGAGCAGTACTTC
J gene: TRBJ1-2; V gene: TRBV29-1; clone size: .; D gene: TRBD1; CDR3 protein: CSVGGTGDGYTF; CDR3 DNA: TGCAGCGTTGGTGGGACAGGGGACGGCTACACCTTC
J gene: TRBJ2-1; V gene: TRBV7-6; clone size: .; D gene: TRBD2; CDR3 protein: CASSPGTSGNEQFF; CDR3 DNA: TGTGCCAGCAGCCCAGGGACTAGCGGCAATGAGCAGTTCTTC
J gene: TRBJ1-2; V gene: TRBV6-1; clone size: .; D gene: TRBD1; CDR3 protein: CASSEKFVQGAYGYTF; CDR3 DNA: TGTGCCAGCAGTGAAAAATTTGTGCAGGGGGCATATGGCTACACCTTC
J gene: TRBJ1-3; V gene: TRBV11-2; clone size: few; D gene: .; CDR3 protein: CASSLSDYSGNTIYF; CDR3 DNA: TGTGCCAGCAGCTTAAGCGACTACTCTGGAAACACCATATATTTT
J gene: TRBJ2-3; V gene: TRBV9; clone size: once; D gene: TRBD2; CDR3 protein: CASSPLKTSGYTDTQYF; CDR3 DNA: TGTGCCAGCAGCCCGTTGAAGACTAGCGGATACACAGATACGCAGTATTTT
J gene: TRBJ2-7; V gene: TRBV5-6; clone size: .; D gene: TRBD1; CDR3 protein: CASSLATGAIPHEQYF; CDR3 DNA: TGTGCCAGCAGCTTAGCGACAGGGGCAATCCCCCACGAGCAGTACTTC
J gene: TRBJ2-1; V gene: TRBV19; clone size: .; D gene: TRBD2; CDR3 protein: CASSMGGDYNEQFF; CDR3 DNA: TGTGCCAGTAGTATGGGGGGGGACTACAATGAGCAGTTCTTC
J gene: TRBJ2-3; V gene: TRBV7-2; clone size: .; D gene: TRBD2; CDR3 protein: CASSARLAGVGTDTQYF; CDR3 DNA: TGTGCCAGCAGCGCCCGACTAGCGGGAGTTGGCACAGATACGCAGTATTTT
J gene: TRBJ1-5; V gene: TRBV19; clone size: .; D gene: TRBD1; CDR3 protein: CASSMRDPGQNNQPQHF; CDR3 DNA: TGTGCCAGTAGTATGAGGGATCCGGGACAGAACAATCAGCCCCAGCATTTT
J gene: TRBJ1-5; V gene: TRBV5-5; clone size: .; D gene: .; CDR3 protein: CASSLVSGNNQPQHF; CDR3 DNA: TGTGCCAGCAGCTTGGTGTCCGGGAACAATCAGCCCCAGCATTTT
J gene: TRBJ2-3; V gene: TRBV7-2; clone size: .; D gene: .; CDR3 protein: CASSSVSDTQYF; CDR3 DNA: TGTGCCAGCAGCTCGGTTTCAGATACGCAGTATTTT
J gene: TRBJ1-2; V gene: TRBV6-5; clone size: .; D gene: TRBD1; CDR3 protein: CASSFPGQGSYGYTF; CDR3 DNA: TGTGCCAGCAGTTTCCCCGGACAGGGGAGCTATGGCTACACCTTC
J gene: TRBJ1-1; V gene: TRBV5-1; clone size: .; D gene: TRBD1; CDR3 protein: CASSWGQGVEAFF; CDR3 DNA: TGCGCCAGCAGCTGGGGACAGGGGGTTGAAGCTTTCTTT
J gene: TRBJ2-1; V gene: TRBV29-1; clone size: .; D gene: TRBD2; CDR3 protein: CSETRGGRKNEQFF; CDR3 DNA: TGCAGCGAGACCCGGGGCGGGAGAAAGAATGAGCAGTTCTTC
J gene: TRBJ1-1; V gene: TRBV27; clone size: .; D gene: TRBD1; CDR3 protein: CASSPQGQLNTEAFF; CDR3 DNA: TGTGCCAGCAGTCCGCAGGGACAGCTGAACACTGAAGCTTTCTTT
J gene: TRBJ2-3; V gene: TRBV5-1; clone size: .; D gene: TRBD2; CDR3 protein: CASTQGPSGLAGAQGTQYF; CDR3 DNA: TGCGCCAGCACCCAGGGGCCCTCGGGACTAGCGGGAGCTCAGGGTACGCAGTATTTT
J gene: TRBJ1-4; V gene: TRBV7-2; clone size: .; D gene: .; CDR3 protein: CASSPEPGQTNEKLFF; CDR3 DNA: TGTGCCAGCAGTCCCGAACCGGGACAAACTAATGAAAAACTGTTTTTT
J gene: TRBJ2-5; V gene: TRBV11-2; clone size: once; D gene: .; CDR3 protein: CASSFAGNQETQYF; CDR3 DNA: TGTGCCAGCAGCTTTGCAGGAAACCAAGAGACCCAGTACTTC
J gene: TRBJ1-2; V gene: TRBV15; clone size: .; D gene: .; CDR3 protein: CATSRISGDGYTF; CDR3 DNA: TGTGCCACCAGCAGAATATCAGGGGATGGCTACACCTTC
J gene: TRBJ2-1; V gene: TRBV7-8; clone size: .; D gene: .; CDR3 protein: CASSSPEGDLGNEQFF; CDR3 DNA: TGTGCCAGCAGCTCCCCCGAAGGGGACTTGGGGAATGAGCAGTTCTTC
J gene: TRBJ2-7; V gene: TRBV5-5; clone size: .; D gene: TRBD1; CDR3 protein: CASSSRSGTAFYEQYF; CDR3 DNA: TGTGCCAGCAGCTCCCGCTCCGGGACAGCTTTCTACGAGCAGTACTTC
J gene: TRBJ2-1; V gene: TRBV7-2; clone size: .; D gene: TRBD2; CDR3 protein: CASSLGPAGGDNEQFF; CDR3 DNA: TGTGCCAGCAGCTTAGGCCCGGCGGGGGGCGACAATGAGCAGTTCTTC